The next 18 T cell receptor beta chains were all read from a single sample in a study of radiotherapy plus CTLA-4 blockade in lung cancer. Method: immunoSEQ multiplex PCR; TCRdb's copy keeps in-frame clones and lacks some. The table lists about 98,000 clones, 88% of them singletons, with 4.5% to 6% in the top ten. The sequencing used peripheral blood, collected from a patient treated with radiotherapy plus ipilimumab. Receptors originate from a human donor with non-small cell lung cancer that progressed on radiotherapy plus ipilimumab.

This rearrangement joins TRBV7-8 to TRBJ2-7; no definite D call. V was clipped by 4 bases and J by 1 base, with 5 bases between them. The CDR3 totals 12 residues. Germline CDR1 reads SGHVS; CDR2 reads FQNEAQ. This CDR3 is CASSSPSYEQYF. CDR3 sequence (DNA): TGTGCCAGCAGCTCCCCTTCCTACGAGCAGTACTTC.

This chain joins TRBV2 and TRBJ2-1; unclear D gene. Germline CDR1 SNHLY, CDR2 FYNNEI. The CDR3 is 13 residues long. Trimming stripped 4 bases from V and 10 bases from J, with 14 bases between. The CDR3 protein is CASSGGRNSEQFF. In DNA form, the CDR3 reads TGTGCCAGCAGTGGCGGACGGAATAGCGAGCAGTTCTTC.

The chain has TRBV6-5 and TRBJ2-7; TRBD2 matches 7 bases. V lost 5 bases and J lost 6; bases outside the gene matches: 4. The germline CDR1 and CDR2 sequences are MNHEY and SVGAGI. CDR3 size: 12 residues. The CDR3, as DNA: TGTGCCAGCAGTGAAGCGGGGTTCGAGCAGTACTTC. This gives the protein CASSEAGFEQYF.

As DNA, the CDR3 is TGCGCCAGCAGCTGGGACGGAACCTACGAGCAGTACTTC. This encodes CASSWDGTYEQYF. V gene TRBV5-1 combines with J gene TRBJ2-7; D tentatively fits TRBD1 or TRBD2 (5 bases each). Germline V CDR1 and CDR2: SGHRS, YFSETQ. Between the trimmed V and J ends, which lost 3 bases and 2 bases, there was a span of 9 bases. The CDR3 has 13 amino acids.

The rearrangement joins TRBV27 to TRBJ1-1; TRBD1 is a possible D gene (6 bases). The CDR3 totals 13 residues. The germline gives CDR1 MNHEY, CDR2 SMNVEV (reference sequence). V gave up 6 bases and J gave up 5 bases, with 13 bases separating them. The CDR3 region is CASRNRVGTEAFF. CDR3 DNA sequence: TGTGCCAGCAGAAACAGGGTGGGGACTGAAGCTTTCTTT.

J is TRBJ1-3 and V is TRBV19; 11 bases fit TRBD1. CDR1 LNHDA and CDR2 SQIVND come from the germline V gene (reference sequence). The CDR3 contains 18 residues. Trimming removed 6 bases from V and 0 bases from J; junction bases left unmatched: 10. CDR3 region: CASRNPGQGDFSGNTIYF. CDR3 nucleotide sequence: TGTGCCAGTAGGAATCCGGGACAGGGGGATTTCTCTGGAAACACCATATATTTT.

V gene TRBV18 combines with J gene TRBJ2-5, with D perhaps TRBD2 (5 bases). This CDR3 spans 13 amino acids. V dropped 4 bases and J dropped 5 bases, with 11 bases sitting between them. Germline-derived CDR1 and CDR2 are KGHSH and LQKENI. The DNA of the CDR3 is TGTGCCAGCTCACAAATAGCGAGGGAGACCCAGTACTTC. Its protein is CASSQIARETQYF. Together with reference TRBV18 and TRBJ2-5, the CDR3 gives the full variable domain: NAGVMQNPRHLVRRRGQEARLRCSPMKGHSHVYWYRQLPEEGLKFMVYLQKENIIDESGMPKERFSAEFPKEGPSILRIQQVVRGDSAAYFCASSQIARETQYFGPGTRLLVL.

Points on this clone: The DNA is omitted, as the CDR3 cannot be located on it reliably, and the CDR3 follows TCRdb's listing. The chain has TRBV7-9 and TRBJ1-5; the table names TRBD1, a call not compared with the DNA. With termini counted, the CDR3 has 16 amino acids. The germline CDR1 and CDR2 sequences are SEHNR and FQNEAQ (reference sequence). The CDR3 reads CASSSTLGRSNQPQHF.

The chain uses TRBV15 and TRBJ2-7; 8 bases are shared with TRBD2. The CDR3 totals 15 residues. The ends lost 3 bases at V and 0 bases at J; junction bases unmatched: 4. Germline V gene data show CDR1 as LNHNV and CDR2 as YYDKDF (reference sequence). The CDR3 loop is CATSRVAGSSYEQYF. In nucleotides, the CDR3 is TGTGCCACCAGCAGGGTAGCGGGGAGCTCCTACGAGCAGTACTTC.

The J gene is TRBJ2-3, the V gene TRBV14, with 11 bases lining up with TRBD2. This CDR3 comprises 17 residues. The V gene's germline CDR1 is SGHDN and CDR2 FVKESK. With V trimmed by 3 bases and J by 3 bases, 8 bases remained unmatched. DNA of the CDR3: TGTGCCAGCAGCCACCCCGGGACTAGCGGACTTACAGATACGCAGTATTTT. Amino acid sequence: CASSHPGTSGLTDTQYF.

This chain connects TRBV5-5 to TRBJ2-1; 7 positions agree with TRBD2. CDR1 and CDR2 from the germline V gene are SGHKS and YYEKEE (reference sequence). With 7 bases clipped from V and 3 bases from J, the junction kept 7 bases outside the gene matches. The CDR3 covers 14 residues. Here the CDR3 reads CASLGGVGYNEQFF. The CDR3 DNA follows: TGTGCCAGCCTGGGAGGGGTCGGCTACAATGAGCAGTTCTTC.

The rearrangement joins TRBV12-5 to TRBJ1-1; D might be TRBD1 (5 bases). CDR3 length: 13 residues. Germline values: CDR1 LGHNT, CDR2 FRNRAP. The V end was cut by 6 bases, the J end by 2 bases, with 10 bases between. CDR3 DNA: TGTGCTAGTGGGTTAGGGGCAAACACTGAAGCTTTCTTT. It codes for CASGLGANTEAFF.

The V and J genes are TRBV27 and TRBJ2-5; TRBD1 is a possible D gene (5 bases). V dropped 5 bases and J dropped 6 bases, with 13 bases sitting between them. This CDR3 is 13 amino acids long. Looked up from germline, CDR1 is MNHEY and CDR2 is SMNVEV (reference sequence). This CDR3 reads CASSPSTGKTQYF. In nucleotides, the CDR3 is TGTGCCAGCAGTCCGTCTACAGGAAAGACCCAGTACTTC.

This clone was recorded once. The J gene is TRBJ1-2, the V gene TRBV19; tentative D call: TRBD1 (5 bases). Germline V gene sequence: CDR1 LNHDA, CDR2 SQIVND (reference sequence). This CDR3 has 14 amino acids. Deletions cut 6 bases from V and 4 bases from J, with 15 bases between. This CDR3 is CASSPGSLLYGYTF. CDR3 sequence (DNA): TGTGCCAGTAGCCCAGGGAGCCTGCTCTATGGCTACACCTTC.

J is TRBJ1-5 and V is TRBV19, with TRBD1 matching over 7 bases. CDR1 is LNHDA and CDR2 is SQIVND in the germline V gene (reference sequence). V was pared by 6 bases and J by 3 bases, with 8 bases of the junction left unmatched. The length of the CDR3 is 15 residues. This chain's CDR3 is CASRNRQGLNQPQHF. The CDR3 nucleotides read TGTGCCAGTAGAAACCGACAGGGCCTCAATCAGCCCCAGCATTTT.

The V call is TRBV10-3, the J call TRBJ2-2; no firm D call. The CDR3 runs 15 residues. V was trimmed by 7 bases and J by 0 bases, leaving 12 bases between them. Germline CDR1 ENHRY, CDR2 SYGVKD. The CDR3 DNA reads TGTGCCATCACGGGTTTTAGTTCGAACACCGGGGAGCTGTTTTTT. Its translation is CAITGFSSNTGELFF.

This chain uses TRBV27 with TRBJ2-7; TRBD2 aligns across 8 bases. The J segment lost 2 bases and the V segment lost 4 bases, leaving 10 bases of the junction unmatched. Germline V lookup: CDR1 MNHEY, CDR2 SMNVEV (reference sequence). This CDR3 is 16 amino acids long. CDR3 protein: CASSSLGVAGPYEQYF. The CDR3 DNA reads as TGTGCCAGCAGTTCGCTAGGGGTAGCGGGACCCTACGAGCAGTACTTC.

V is TRBV30 and J is TRBJ1-4; maybe TRBD1 (5 bases). The germline V and J ends were trimmed by 5 bases and 6 bases, with 19 bases remaining between them. CDR1 GTSNPN and CDR2 SVGIG come from the germline V gene (reference sequence). The CDR3 is 15 residues long. The CDR3 DNA reads as TGTGCCTGGCGTAGGGGAGGGGTATACGATGAAAAACTGTTTTTT. Protein product: CAWRRGGVYDEKLFF. Full variable domain (remainder filled in from reference TRBV30 and TRBJ1-4): SQTIHQWPATLVQPVGSPLSLECTVEGTSNPNLYWYRQAAGRGLQLLFYSVGIGQISSEVPQNLSASRPQDRQFILSSKKLLLSDSGFYLCAWRRGGVYDEKLFFGSGTQLSVL.